The sequence of this TCR beta chain was determined in a study of shared clonotypes between healthy human individuals. Whole-study findings and limits: Shared clonotypes: 4.5% to 6% naive CD4, 3% to 3.5% naive CD8, around 2.4% memory CD4, around 0.4% memory CD8.

The assay was immunoSEQ multiplex PCR, and TCRdb's table has in-frame clones only and misses some. Found here are millions of clones, approximately 90% of them singletons; the top ten hold roughly 0.14%. Healthy and HIV-negative, the adult donors had no recent acute infections or vaccinations. This clone has a single count. What it binds is unknown. This CDR3 contains 16 residues. The germline CDR1 and CDR2 sequences are LGHNA and YNFKEQ. V gave up 0 bases and J gave up 4 bases, with 14 bases separating them. The sequencing sample was made of naive CD4+ T cells sorted from blood. Subset denoted: CD45RA+ positively selected. V is TRBV4-2 and J is TRBJ2-3; D possibly corresponds to TRBD2 (6 bases). The TCR was taken from a man aged 18 to 30 in good health. This CDR3 reads CASSQERTRGSDTQYF. The DNA for the CDR3 is TGTGCCAGCAGCCAAGAACGAACCCGGGGGTCAGATACGCAGTATTTT.